This T cell receptor (beta chain) was observed in a study of cytomegalovirus exposure and HLA in healthy donors. Study results and caveats: Presence/absence analyses took donor sequencing depth as roughly uniform. The authors later found TCR association rates varying by HLA locus, with DRB1 most and HLA-C fewest. Later analysis identified several of the most significant clusters that appeared linked to common viral pathogens. Accurate prediction of most subjects' HLA-A and HLA-B alleles from TCR beta sequences was reported.

This CDR3 comprises 13 residues. The germline V gene has CDR1 LGHNT and CDR2 FRNRAP. V was pared by 3 bases and J by 4 bases, with 4 bases between. Concerning this clone: The antigen remains unidentified.

PCR employed 60 Vbeta and 13 Jbeta primers. The protocol was immunoSEQ multiplex PCR, while the TCRdb copy is restricted to in-frame clones and leaves out a portion. The repertoire table contains around 70,000 clones. The chain uses TRBV12-5 and TRBJ2-6, with D unclear. Sequenced sample: PBMCs. This TCR derives from a female donor in good health and CMV-seropositive. The CDR3 DNA is TGTGCTAGTGGTTTCTCCGGGGCCAACGTCCTGACTTTC. Amino acid sequence: CASGFSGANVLTF.